The 9 T cell receptor beta chains below were found in one sample sequenced in a study of blood T cell repertoires in COVID-19. TCRdb's copy holds only in-frame clones and misses some; the assay was immunoSEQ multiplex PCR. The repertoire holds tens of thousands of clones, with around 89% as singletons. Sequenced sample: peripheral blood. The receptors shown here come from a man in his 70s with active or convalescent COVID-19.

The chain carries TRBV3-1 (or the pseudogene TRBV3-2) and TRBJ2-7, with a possible D match to TRBD1 (6 bases). The CDR3 loop spans 18 amino acids. Germline V gene data show CDR1 as LGHDT and CDR2 as YNNKEL (reference sequence). V was cut by 0 bases and J by 8 bases, with 26 bases left in between. CDR3 nucleotide sequence: TGTGCCAGCAGCCAAGATTTATTCCGCCGGGATAAGGGGGTAAAGCAGTACTTC. Protein: CASSQDLFRRDKGVKQYF.

The chain has TRBV5-1 and TRBJ2-3; D might be TRBD2 (6 bases). Germline assignment: CDR1 SGHRS and CDR2 YFSETQ. Trimming took 3 bases from V and 0 from J, leaving 20 bases between them. The CDR3 is 18 residues long. The CDR3 sequence: CASSSDRLGLSSTDTQYF. CDR3 nucleotide sequence: TGCGCCAGCAGCTCCGACCGTCTCGGACTATCTAGCACAGATACGCAGTATTTT.

The CDR3 is CATRRGQETQYF. CDR3 in DNA: TGTGCCACCCGTCGGGGCCAAGAGACCCAGTACTTC. The chain employs TRBV28 and TRBJ2-5, with D possibly TRBD2 on 5 matching bases. CDR3 length equals 12 residues. V was cut by 10 bases and J by 1 base, with 10 bases left in between. Germline lookup yields CDR1 MDHEN and CDR2 SYDVKM.

This chain connects TRBV14 to TRBJ2-3, with TRBD1 identical over 9 bases. Germline V CDR1 and CDR2: SGHDN, FVKESK. This CDR3 has 17 amino acids. V trimming: 3 bases; J trimming: 2 bases; junction bases outside the gene matches: 9. Here the CDR3 reads CASSQTGQGFFTDTQYF. DNA of the CDR3: TGTGCCAGCAGCCAGACTGGACAGGGGTTTTTCACAGATACGCAGTATTTT.

V gene TRBV9 combines with J gene TRBJ2-7, with D tentatively TRBD2 (5 bases). CDR1 and CDR2 from the germline V gene are SGDLS and YYNGEE. The CDR3 runs to 15 residues. The germline V and J ends were trimmed by 0 bases and 1 base, with 11 bases remaining between them. The CDR3 DNA follows: TGTGCCAGCAGCGTAGGGGGTACGGGGTCCTACGAGCAGTACTTC. This gives the protein CASSVGGTGSYEQYF.

CDR3 in amino acids: CATLTDVNTEAFF. CDR3 nucleotides: TGTGCCACCCTGACAGATGTGAACACTGAAGCTTTCTTT. The gene calls are TRBV10-3 and TRBJ1-1, with D possibly being TRBD1 (5 bases). Deletions cut 10 bases from V and 0 bases from J, with 12 bases between. Per germline, CDR1 ENHRY and CDR2 SYGVKD. This CDR3 has 13 amino acids.

This clone appeared a single time. The V call is TRBV28, the J call TRBJ2-7, with a tentative D call TRBD1 (6 bases). Trimming took off 6 bases at V and 6 bases at J, with 18 bases between the two ends. The CDR3 has 14 amino acids. CDR1 is MDHEN, CDR2 SYDVKM, per germline. The CDR3 loop is CASSTIQGMSEQYF. CDR3 nucleotide sequence: TGTGCCAGCAGCACCATTCAGGGGATGAGCGAGCAGTACTTC.

The gene calls are TRBV5-1 and TRBJ2-7; D perhaps matches TRBD1 (8 bases). The CDR3 has 14 residues. Germline V gene data show CDR1 as SGHRS and CDR2 as YFSETQ. V lost 5 bases and J 3 bases, leaving 15 bases between the germline ends. CDR3 loop: CASRGGTGGYEQYF. The CDR3 DNA sequence: TGCGCCAGCAGGGGAGGGACAGGAGGCTACGAGCAGTACTTC.

V and J are TRBV20-1 and TRBJ2-7; TRBD1 matches at 7 bases. This CDR3 has 11 amino acids. V shed 7 bases, J shed 12 bases, and the junction held 12 bases outside the gene matches. CDR1 is DFQATT, CDR2 SNEGSKA, per germline (reference sequence). The chain's CDR3 is CSVRNRQGMYF. Here the CDR3 DNA reads TGCAGTGTTAGGAATAGACAGGGAATGTACTTC.